Following are 22 T cell receptor beta chains from one sample sequenced in a study of CD8 T cells in ankylosing spondylitis. Study conclusions and caveats: A TCR beta motif of 8 or 9 highly homologous variants appeared characteristic of ankylosing spondylitis blood.

Antigen specificity for these receptors is unknown. One entry per CDR3 protein results from TCRdb running MiXCR on the 5' RACE reads. This sample has 350,000 to 450,000 distinct CDR3 sequences, with 20% to 30% found just once. Sequencing was done on a sample of blood, either unsorted or a sorted T cell fraction (not recorded which). The receptors derive from a male donor with ankylosing spondylitis.

The chain uses TRBV27 and TRBJ2-1; 10 bases line up with TRBD2. This CDR3 has 16 amino acids. Germline V lookup: CDR1 MNHEY, CDR2 SMNVEV (reference sequence). The V segment lost 2 bases and the J segment 7 bases; nucleotides outside the gene matches: 8. CDR3 nucleotides: TGTGCCAGCAGTTTAAGACTAGGAGCGGGGGGGAATGAGCAGTTCTTC. It encodes CASSLRLGAGGNEQFF.

This clonotype was seen a handful of times. The chain carries TRBV7-2 and TRBJ2-3, with D perhaps TRBD2 (5 bases). Germline V CDR1 and CDR2: SGHTA, FQGNSA. This CDR3 has 11 amino acids. V shed 7 bases and J shed 7 bases, with 9 bases lying between them. CDR3 protein: CASTRGYTQYF. Written as DNA, the CDR3 is TGTGCCAGCACCCGAGGGTATACGCAGTATTTT.

This chain connects TRBV10-3 to TRBJ2-7; 11 bases line up with TRBD2. V gave up 7 bases and J gave up 5 bases; unmatched junction bases: 10. Looked up from germline, CDR1 is ENHRY and CDR2 is SYGVKD. CDR3 size: 15 residues. CDR3 sequence reads: CAIITSGSISHEQYV. CDR3 nucleotide sequence: TGTGCCATCATAACTAGCGGGAGTATTTCCCACGAGCAGTACGTC.

DNA of the CDR3: TGTGCCAGCAACCTACAGGGGCGGAATTCACCCCTCCACTTT. This sequence encodes CASNLQGRNSPLHF. V and J are TRBV2 and TRBJ1-6, with 7 bases matching TRBD1. The V gene end was trimmed by 7 bases and the J gene end by 7 bases; junction bases not matched to a gene: 7. The CDR3 loop spans 14 amino acids. In germline, CDR1 is SNHLY, CDR2 FYNNEI.

This clonotype was seen just once. The rearrangement uses TRBV11-3 and TRBJ2-2, with D possibly being TRBD1 (6 bases). This CDR3 is built from 15 residues. With 4 bases removed from V and 3 bases from J, the gap between germline ends came to 12 bases. Germline CDR1 and CDR2: SGHNT and YENEEA. The CDR3 region has the DNA TGTGCCAGCAGCTACCGGGACATCGACACCGGGGAGCTGTTTTTT. Protein product: CASSYRDIDTGELFF.

This chain joins TRBV20-1 and TRBJ2-2, with D tentatively TRBD2 (5 bases). CDR1 is DFQATT, CDR2 SNEGSKA, per germline (reference sequence). V lost 6 bases and J lost 6, with 17 bases in between. CDR3 length: 14 amino acids. CDR3 protein: CSARRGAEAGELFF. The CDR3 nucleotides are TGCAGTGCCCGTCGAGGTGCGGAGGCCGGGGAGCTGTTTTTT.

The gene calls are TRBV20-1 and TRBJ1-2, with D maybe TRBD1 (5 bases). Germline V gene lookup returns CDR1 DFQATT and CDR2 SNEGSKA (reference sequence). V gave up 2 bases and J gave up 6 bases, with 13 bases separating them. The CDR3 length is 13 residues. The CDR3 nucleotides are TGCAGTGCTAGATTAGCAGGGACCCATGGCTACACCTTC. This codes for CSARLAGTHGYTF.

J is TRBJ2-1 and V is TRBV24-1, with D maybe TRBD1 (8 bases). The CDR3 contains 16 residues. With 7 bases removed from V and 7 bases from J, the gap between germline ends came to 22 bases. Germline CDR1 reads KGHDR; CDR2 reads SFDVKD. The CDR3 sequence is CATSGGTGSRANEQFF. The CDR3 DNA reads as TGTGCCACCAGCGGGGGGACAGGCTCTAGGGCAAATGAGCAGTTCTTC.

The CDR3 DNA follows: TGCGCCAGCGTCGGGACTAGCGGGAGTAGGACCGGGGAGCTGTTTTTT. Translated: CASVGTSGSRTGELFF. The gene calls are TRBV5-1 and TRBJ2-2, with 14 bases that match TRBD2. The V gene's germline CDR1 is SGHRS and CDR2 YFSETQ. The CDR3 runs to 16 residues. V shed 7 bases, J shed 5 bases, and the junction held 7 bases outside the gene matches.

The chain recombines TRBV15 with TRBJ2-1; 7 nucleotides match TRBD2. The germline gives CDR1 LNHNV, CDR2 YYDKDF (reference sequence). CDR3 length: 17 amino acids. Trimming removed 0 bases from V and 8 bases from J; junction bases left unmatched: 13. For the CDR3, the DNA is TGTGCCACCAGCAGAGAGAGATCGGGAGGCGCCCTCGATGAGCAGTTCTTC. Translated: CATSRERSGGALDEQFF.

This chain uses TRBV12-3 or TRBV12-4 with TRBJ1-1, with 8 positions matching TRBD1. With 2 bases clipped from V and 3 bases from J, the junction kept 5 bases outside the gene matches. The CDR3 has 15 residues. CDR3 DNA: TGTGCCAGCAGTTTACTCACAGGGGGGGACACTGAAGCTTTCTTT. Translated: CASSLLTGGDTEAFF.

The chain links TRBV12-3 or TRBV12-4 to TRBJ1-4; the D gene is possibly TRBD1 (5 bases). CDR3 size: 15 residues. V lost 7 bases to trimming and J lost 0 bases, with 12 bases between them. Here the CDR3 DNA reads TGTGCCAGCAAGTGGGGGGATGCAACTAATGAAAAACTGTTTTTT. It encodes CASKWGDATNEKLFF.

The CDR3 sequence: CASSFGTGNYGYTF. The CDR3 DNA follows: TGTGCCAGCAGCTTTGGGACAGGGAACTATGGCTACACCTTC. The genes are TRBV7-2 and TRBJ1-2, with TRBD1 matching over 9 bases. CDR3 size: 14 residues. In germline, CDR1 is SGHTA, CDR2 FQGNSA. V shed 3 bases and J 2 bases; nucleotides not matched to a gene: 1.

The table lists this clonotype with a few counts. The genes are TRBV7-9 and TRBJ2-3, with 12 positions matching TRBD2. Germline CDR1 and CDR2: SEHNR and FQNEAQ (reference sequence). This CDR3 spans 16 amino acids. V trimming: 0 bases; J trimming: 6 bases; junction bases outside the gene matches: 4. For the CDR3, the DNA is TGTGCCAGCAGCTTAGCGCGTACTAGCGGGAGGGATACGCAGTATTTT. It is translated as CASSLARTSGRDTQYF. Full variable domain (outside the CDR3, taken from reference TRBV7-9 and TRBJ2-3): DTGVSQNPRHKITKRGQNVTFRCDPISEHNRLYWYRQTLGQGPEFLTYFQNEAQLEKSRLLSDRFSAERPKGSFSTLEIQRTEQGDSAMYLCASSLARTSGRDTQYFGPGTRLTVL.

This clonotype was counted between two and nine times. The chain carries TRBV20-1 and TRBJ2-1; 10 bases align to TRBD2. The V gene end was trimmed by 0 bases and the J gene end by 1 base; junction bases not matched to a gene: 3. Germline V gives CDR1 DFQATT, CDR2 SNEGSKA (reference sequence). The CDR3 consists of 16 residues. The CDR3 is CSARDGAGGSYNEQFF. The CDR3 region has the DNA TGCAGTGCTAGAGATGGAGCGGGAGGGTCCTACAATGAGCAGTTCTTC.

The J gene is TRBJ1-2, the V gene TRBV3-1; D might be TRBD1 (6 bases). CDR1 LGHDT and CDR2 YNNKEL come from the germline V gene (reference sequence). Trimming took off 8 bases at V and 7 bases at J, with 20 bases between the two ends. There are 14 residues in the CDR3. In DNA form, the CDR3 reads TGTGCCAGCTCCACCGATCAGGGGTATTCTGGCTACACCTTC. Translation: CASSTDQGYSGYTF.

The chain recombines TRBV3-1 with TRBJ2-2, with 8 nucleotides matching TRBD1. V lost 5 bases to trimming and J lost 5 bases; unmatched junction nucleotides: 7. CDR1 LGHDT and CDR2 YNNKEL come from the germline V gene (reference sequence). The CDR3 is 15 amino acids. The CDR3 nucleotides read TGTGCCAGCAGCGGCAGGGGGCGAAGGACCGGGGAGCTGTTTTTT. Encoded protein: CASSGRGRRTGELFF.

This clonotype was counted between two and nine times. The V and J genes are TRBV3-1 and TRBJ2-1; 7 positions match TRBD1. CDR3 length equals 12 residues. Germline V gene data show CDR1 as LGHDT and CDR2 as YNNKEL (reference sequence). Trimming took 1 base from V and 9 from J; bases not matched to a gene: 0. Here the CDR3 DNA reads TGTGCCAGCAGCCAAGCAGGGGGTGAGCAGTTCTTC. Its protein product is CASSQAGGEQFF.

Ten or more counts support this clonotype. The V gene is TRBV5-6, the J gene TRBJ1-1; D is possibly TRBD1 (5 bases). CDR3 length equals 15 residues. Germline V gives CDR1 SGHDT, CDR2 YYEEEE. V dropped 7 bases and J dropped 3 bases, with 19 bases sitting between them. The CDR3 DNA sequence: TGTGCCAGCGGAAGGGCGCGGGGGAGTGACACTGAAGCTTTCTTT. It yields the protein CASGRARGSDTEAFF.

The rearrangement joins TRBV25-1 to TRBJ2-5; 7 bases map to TRBD2. Germline V gene data show CDR1 as MGHDK and CDR2 as SYGVNS. With 10 bases clipped from V and 3 bases from J, the junction kept 14 bases outside the gene matches. This CDR3 is built from 15 residues. Written as DNA, the CDR3 is TGTGCCATGGGAGGGACTCCAGGAAGGGAAGAGACCCAGTACTTC. It yields the protein CAMGGTPGREETQYF.

This sequence joins TRBV7-9 and TRBJ1-5, with TRBD1 matching 7 bases. Unmatched junction bases numbered 8, after V lost 5 bases and J lost 10 bases. Looked up from germline, CDR1 is SEHNR and CDR2 is FQNEAQ (reference sequence). The CDR3 sequence is 13 residues long. The CDR3 loop is CASSPPTGTPQHF. The DNA of the CDR3 is TGTGCCAGCAGCCCCCCGACAGGGACTCCCCAGCATTTT.

This clonotype occurred a few times. The J gene is TRBJ2-1, the V gene TRBV7-2, with D possibly TRBD1 on 5 matching bases. CDR3 size: 13 residues. The germline V and J ends were trimmed by 3 bases and 9 bases, with 12 bases remaining between them. Germline V lookup: CDR1 SGHTA, CDR2 FQGNSA. The CDR3 coding sequence is TGTGCCAGCAGCTTTGGGGCTAGAACTGAGCAGTTCTTC. Translation: CASSFGARTEQFF.